This T cell receptor (beta chain) was retrieved from a study of T cell changes during pregnancy in multiple sclerosis. The table came from immunoSEQ multiplex PCR; TCRdb's copy has only in-frame clones and leaves some out. In the table there are some 43,000 clones, roughly nine tenths of which are singletons. The J segment lost 10 bases and the V segment lost 8 bases, leaving 11 bases of the junction unmatched. Germline CDR1 WSHSY, CDR2 SAAADI. This CDR3 comprises 14 residues. This clone was seen a single time. The receptor comes from a female donor in good health, enrolled as a control in a pregnancy study. V and J are TRBV10-2 and TRBJ1-6, with 7 bases matching TRBD1. Sequenced material: peripheral blood, taken in the first trimester of pregnancy. CDR3 region: CASLSSQGGSPLHF. CDR3 bases: TGCGCCAGCCTTTCGAGTCAGGGGGGCTCACCCCTCCACTTT.